The TCR beta chain under discussion was sequenced for a study of blood T cell repertoires in COVID-19. Cohorts were assigned according to the clinical history that participants reported. Exposed volunteers were people who met a COVID-19 case within 2 weeks before study entry. With 0 bases clipped from V and 4 bases from J, the junction kept 6 bases outside the gene matches. The V gene's germline CDR1 is LGHNA and CDR2 YNFKEQ. CDR3 length: 16 residues. The method was immunoSEQ multiplex PCR; TCRdb's version includes in-frame clones alone and lacks a portion of them. The sample carries about 270,000 clones, around 90% recorded once.

The sample comprised PBMCs or T cells enriched from blood (not recorded which). This receptor was identified in a man aged 40-55 years who had been exposed to COVID-19. The chain employs TRBV4-2 and TRBJ2-1, with 7 bases fitting TRBD2. CDR3 sequence (DNA): TGTGCCAGCAGCCAAGATCTGGGGGAGGGATACAATGAGCAGTTCTTC. It encodes CASSQDLGEGYNEQFF.